Listed below are T cell receptor beta chains from one sample, sequenced in a study of high-grade serous ovarian cancer treatment subgroups. Libraries were prepared by immunoSEQ multiplex PCR; TCRdb keeps only in-frame clonotypes and omits some of them. The sample has more than 15,000 clones, approximately 71% seen once. Sequencing used tumor tissue. Source of these receptors: a human donor with high-grade serous ovarian cancer. The CDR3 runs from the conserved cysteine through the conserved F or W. D genes are given only for firm matches. Not every row has a clone size; where given, it reads once, few, many or a size class.

CDR3 DNA	CDR3 protein	D gene	V gene	J gene	clone size
TGTGCCAGCAGTGCTAGGGGCGGGGGCACAGATACGCAGTATTTT	CASSARGGGTDTQYF	NA	TRBV6-4	TRBJ2-3	NA
TGTGCCACCCTCGGGACAGGGGGCCACGCGACCGGGGAGCTGTTTTTT	CATLGTGGHATGELFF	TRBD1	TRBV27	TRBJ2-2	NA
TGTGCCAGCAGTTTTAACCTAGTAAGGGGCGTGGCTAGCACAGATACGCAGTATTTT	CASSFNLVRGVASTDTQYF	NA	TRBV27	TRBJ2-3	NA
TGTGCCAGCAGCTTGGGCCGAATGACTGAAGCTTTCTTT	CASSLGRMTEAFF	NA	TRBV11-2	TRBJ1-1	few
TGTGCCAGCAGTTACTCGAAGGGTAGATGGAACTATGGCTACACCTTC	CASSYSKGRWNYGYTF	NA	TRBV6-5	TRBJ1-2	NA
TGTGCCAGCAGCTCCGACGGACAGGGGAAGTATGGCTACACCTTC	CASSSDGQGKYGYTF	TRBD1	TRBV5-4	TRBJ1-2	few
TGTGCCAGCAGCTTAGCGATAGGGGGCTCCCAGCCCCAGCATTTT	CASSLAIGGSQPQHF	TRBD1	TRBV7-9	TRBJ1-5	NA
TGTGCCTGGAGTTGGAGGCGGGGGGCCCGCAATGAGCAGTTCTTC	CAWSWRRGARNEQFF	TRBD2	TRBV30	TRBJ2-1	NA
TGCGCCAGCAGTCAATCGGACGACCCTAGCTATGGCTACACCTTC	CASSQSDDPSYGYTF	NA	TRBV23-1	TRBJ1-2	few
TGTGCCAGCAGCTTGACAGGGAGCCCTGGCGTCTATGGCTACACCTTC	CASSLTGSPGVYGYTF	TRBD1	TRBV7-9	TRBJ1-2	few
TGTGCCAGCAGCTCGTTGCTGGGAGGGGTCCCAACTTCCTCAGGGACCCAGTACTTC	CASSSLLGGVPTSSGTQYF	TRBD2	TRBV7-6	TRBJ2-5	NA
TGCAGTGCCCTAGAAGTTCTCGGGGGGGGCTACACCTTC	CSALEVLGGGYTF	NA	TRBV29-1	TRBJ1-2	NA
TGTGCCAGCAGCTTAGCAGTGTGGGGCCAGCAGTTCTTC	CASSLAVWGQQFF	NA	TRBV7-9	TRBJ2-1	NA
TGTGCCAGCAGCCAACAGGGATCACGGAACACTGAAGCTTTCTTT	CASSQQGSRNTEAFF	NA	TRBV7-3	TRBJ1-1	NA
TGTGCCAGCAGCCCTTTAGCGGTTACCTACAATGAGCAGTTCTTC	CASSPLAVTYNEQFF	NA	TRBV7-9	TRBJ2-1	NA
TGTGCTAGTTCGGATCAGGGAAGAGTCACTGAAGCTTTCTTT	CASSDQGRVTEAFF	NA	TRBV12-5	TRBJ1-1	NA
TGCAGCGTGAGGGCAAGTGGAAACACCATATATTTT	CSVRASGNTIYF	NA	TRBV29-1	TRBJ1-3	NA
TGTGCCAGCAGCCGGGACAGGGATTACGAGCAGTACTTC	CASSRDRDYEQYF	TRBD1	TRBV9	TRBJ2-7	NA
TGTGCCAGCAGCTTAGCAGGGTCGGTTCAGCCCCAGCATTTT	CASSLAGSVQPQHF	NA	TRBV11-2	TRBJ1-5	NA
TGCGCCAGCAGCCAAGTGGGGGAGGGGGTTGGGCAGTTCTTC	CASSQVGEGVGQFF	NA	TRBV4-3	TRBJ2-1	NA
TGTGCCAGCAGCGTGGGACAGCAGGGGAGTTCCTATGGCTACACCTTC	CASSVGQQGSSYGYTF	TRBD1	TRBV9	TRBJ1-2	once
TGCACCAGCAGCCAAGATCGAGTCGAGGACTTCTCCTCGACTGCGTACGAGCAGTACTTC	CTSSQDRVEDFSSTAYEQYF	NA	TRBV1	TRBJ2-7	NA
TGTGCCAGCAGTTTAGATTCGGGTGGGAAGGGAAACACCATATATTTT	CASSLDSGGKGNTIYF	NA	TRBV28	TRBJ1-3	few
TGTGCCAGCAGTCGCCAGGGAGTGAGGGTAGCGGGGGGCGAGCAGTACTTC	CASSRQGVRVAGGEQYF	TRBD2	TRBV27	TRBJ2-7	NA
TGTGCCAGCACCCTTAGCCCTCGTCTGAACTATGGCTACACCTTC	CASTLSPRLNYGYTF	NA	TRBV27	TRBJ1-2	few
TGTGCCAGCAGTTTTCGTCTAGGGAACACTGAAGCTTTCTTT	CASSFRLGNTEAFF	NA	TRBV28	TRBJ1-1	NA
TGCGCCAGCAGCTTGGGGGACAGGGAGTCCTATAATTCACCCCTCCACTTT	CASSLGDRESYNSPLHF	TRBD1	TRBV5-1	TRBJ1-6	NA
TGCAGCACCGACAGGGGGGACTATGGCTACACCTTC	CSTDRGDYGYTF	TRBD1	TRBV29-1	TRBJ1-2	NA
TGTGCCAGTAGTATAGAAGGTGCCACCGGGGAGCTGTTTTTT	CASSIEGATGELFF	NA	TRBV19	TRBJ2-2	once
TGTGCCAGCATGCGCGGGGGGCCGCCAGATACGCAGTATTTT	CASMRGGPPDTQYF	TRBD2	TRBV6-5	TRBJ2-3	NA
TGCAGCCTACTACTGGGCGGGCGAAGCGAGCAGTACTTC	CSLLLGGRSEQYF	NA	TRBV29-1	TRBJ2-7	NA
TGTGCCAGTAGTATAGGACACGCGACCTACAATGAGCAGTTCTTC	CASSIGHATYNEQFF	NA	TRBV19	TRBJ2-1	NA
TGTGCCAGCAGTTTATCCGCAGAAGGGCCGCGAGAGACCCAGTACTTC	CASSLSAEGPRETQYF	NA	TRBV27	TRBJ2-5	NA
TGCAGCGCCGGCAGCGCTTTGGGGGGCTACACCTTC	CSAGSALGGYTF	NA	TRBV29-1	TRBJ1-2	NA
TGTGCCAGCAAGAACGGGGAGCTGTTTTTT	CASKNGELFF	NA	TRBV28	TRBJ2-2	NA
TGTGCCAGCAGCACCCCTAGTGGGGAAATTTTT	CASSTPSGEIF	NA	TRBV7-9	TRBJ1-4	NA
TGTGCCAGCAGCTTCTACACGGAGGGCCGTCCTAATCAGCCCCAGCATTTT	CASSFYTEGRPNQPQHF	NA	TRBV7-9	TRBJ1-5	NA
TGTGCCAGTCTGACAGGGCTAAAAACCGGGGAGCTGTTTTTT	CASLTGLKTGELFF	TRBD1	TRBV2	TRBJ2-2	once
TGTGCCAGCAGCAGCCACAGGGCGTCGGGCTCCTACGAGCAGTACTTC	CASSSHRASGSYEQYF	NA	TRBV7-6	TRBJ2-7	NA
TGTGCCAGCAGTCCGGGCCCCAGCGGGGGGGCCTACGAGCAGTACTTC	CASSPGPSGGAYEQYF	TRBD2	TRBV27	TRBJ2-7	NA
TGTGCCAGTAGTCTCTTCGGGGGGCGGTCAGGCACTGAAGCTTTCTTT	CASSLFGGRSGTEAFF	NA	TRBV19	TRBJ1-1	NA
TGTGCCAGCAGCTTATGGGGTGGGGGCGACATCGGCTACACCTTC	CASSLWGGGDIGYTF	NA	TRBV7-2	TRBJ1-2	NA
TGTGCCAGCAGCCCCTCTGGGGGCCTGTACAATGAGCAGTTCTTC	CASSPSGGLYNEQFF	NA	TRBV13	TRBJ2-1	NA